This T cell receptor (beta chain) was found in a study of human T cells and chemical hapten exposure. On this clonotype: Its antigen is unknown.

Time point defined: healthy volunteer bleed at 6 weeks. The total RNA was obtained from whole blood that was not fractionated. Unique molecular identifiers were linked by the library to individual cDNA molecules. Using its own MiXCR run on the RACE reads, TCRdb lists one record per CDR3 protein. The data contain approximately 84,000 distinct CDR3 sequences, 7% to 9% of them singletons. The germline CDR1 and CDR2 sequences are DFQATT and SNEGSKA (reference sequence). Deletions cut 5 bases from V and 0 bases from J, with 9 bases between. The CDR3 covers 13 residues. Overall study results and limits: TCRs exceeding 1 in 1000 frequency stayed unchanged with DPC sensitization.

The rearrangement joins TRBV20-1 to TRBJ2-3, with D maybe TRBD2 (7 bases). Sequences were obtained from whole blood. The clonotype originates from a male donor in good health. Some clones in this sample may be carry-over from other donors' samples. CDR3 residues: CSASGGSTDTQYF. The CDR3 nucleotides are TGCAGTGCTTCGGGGGGCAGCACAGATACGCAGTATTTT.